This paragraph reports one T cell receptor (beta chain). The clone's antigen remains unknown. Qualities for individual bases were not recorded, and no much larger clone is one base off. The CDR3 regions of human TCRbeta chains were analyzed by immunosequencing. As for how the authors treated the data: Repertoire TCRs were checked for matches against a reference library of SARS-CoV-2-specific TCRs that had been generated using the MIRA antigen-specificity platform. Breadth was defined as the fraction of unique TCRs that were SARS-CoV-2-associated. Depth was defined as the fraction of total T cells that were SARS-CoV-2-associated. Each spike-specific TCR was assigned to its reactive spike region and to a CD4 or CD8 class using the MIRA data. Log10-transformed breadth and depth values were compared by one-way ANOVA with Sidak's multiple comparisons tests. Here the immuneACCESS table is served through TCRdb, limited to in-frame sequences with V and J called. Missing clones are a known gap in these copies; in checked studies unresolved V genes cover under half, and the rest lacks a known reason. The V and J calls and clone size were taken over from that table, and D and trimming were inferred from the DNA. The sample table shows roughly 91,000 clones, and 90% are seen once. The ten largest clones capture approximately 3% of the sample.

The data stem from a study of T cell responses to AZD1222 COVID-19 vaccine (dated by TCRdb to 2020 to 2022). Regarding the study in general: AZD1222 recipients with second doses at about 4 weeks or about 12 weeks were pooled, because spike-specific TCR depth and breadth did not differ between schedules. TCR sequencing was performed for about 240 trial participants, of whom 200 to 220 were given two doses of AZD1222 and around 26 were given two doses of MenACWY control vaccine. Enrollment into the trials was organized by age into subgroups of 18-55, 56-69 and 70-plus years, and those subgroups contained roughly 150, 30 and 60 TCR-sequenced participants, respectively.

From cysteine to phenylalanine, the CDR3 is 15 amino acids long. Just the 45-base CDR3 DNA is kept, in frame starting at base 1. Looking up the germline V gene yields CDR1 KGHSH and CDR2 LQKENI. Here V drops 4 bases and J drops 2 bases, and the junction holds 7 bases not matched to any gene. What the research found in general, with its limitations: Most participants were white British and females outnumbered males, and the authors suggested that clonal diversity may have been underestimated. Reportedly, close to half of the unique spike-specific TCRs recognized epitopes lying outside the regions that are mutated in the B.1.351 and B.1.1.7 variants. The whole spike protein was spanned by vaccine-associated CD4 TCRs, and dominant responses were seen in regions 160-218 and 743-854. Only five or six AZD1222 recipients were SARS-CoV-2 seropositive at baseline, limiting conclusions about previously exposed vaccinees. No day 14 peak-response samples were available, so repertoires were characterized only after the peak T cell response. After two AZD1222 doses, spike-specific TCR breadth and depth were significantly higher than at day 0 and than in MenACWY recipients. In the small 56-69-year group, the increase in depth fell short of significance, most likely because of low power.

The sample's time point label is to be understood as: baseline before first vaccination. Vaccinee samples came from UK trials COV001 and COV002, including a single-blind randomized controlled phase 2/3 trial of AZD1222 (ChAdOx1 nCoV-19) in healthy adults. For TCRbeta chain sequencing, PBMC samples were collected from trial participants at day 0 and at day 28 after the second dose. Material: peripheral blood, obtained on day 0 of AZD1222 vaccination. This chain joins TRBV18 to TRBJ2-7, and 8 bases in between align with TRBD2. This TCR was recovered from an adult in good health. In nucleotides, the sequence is TGTGCCAGCTCACGGACAGCGGGAGAGACCTACGAGCAGTACTTC. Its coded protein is CASSRTAGETYEQYF. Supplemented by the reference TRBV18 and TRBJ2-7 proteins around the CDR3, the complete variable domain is NAGVMQNPRHLVRRRGQEARLRCSPMKGHSHVYWYRQLPEEGLKFMVYLQKENIIDESGMPKERFSAEFPKEGPSILRIQQVVRGDSAAYFCASSRTAGETYEQYFGPGTRLTVT.